The sample holds a few counts of the clone carrying this TCR beta chain. Recruited during active infection, patients (from Seattle) were subsequently followed longitudinally. The sample originates from a study of blood T cell repertoires in COVID-19. Sequenced by immunoSEQ multiplex PCR; TCRdb stores in-frame clones only, minus some. Counted here are some 220,000 clones, over 75% occurring once; the ten biggest clones make up approximately 5%. In germline, CDR1 is SEHNR, CDR2 FQNEAQ (reference sequence). The germline V and J ends were trimmed by 5 bases and 1 base, with 14 bases remaining between them. CDR3 length: 16 residues.

This receptor was obtained from a man between 45 and 60 years old with COVID-19, enrolled during active disease. This rearrangement joins TRBV7-9 to TRBJ1-4, with D possibly TRBD1 on 6 matching bases. The sample consisted of peripheral blood. The DNA for the CDR3 is TGTGCCAGCAGCGCAGGGGATCGTGGAACTAATGAAAAACTGTTTTTT. This gives the protein CASSAGDRGTNEKLFF.